Sequencing of this T cell receptor beta chain was carried out in a study of cytomegalovirus exposure and HLA in healthy donors (dated by TCRdb to the late 2010s). For the study in its entirety: An earlier analysis of 587 of the donors reported 276 Gb of sequence data and 100 million to 120 million unique TCR beta sequences obtained from about 170 million T cells. About 280 gigabases of sequencing data and approximately 85 million unique TCR sequences were included in an early release covering roughly 700 HLA-typed donors. Of the roughly 400 genotyped donors, over 65% fell in the genetic ancestry cluster associated with self-reported Caucasian donors. The aim of the study was to test whether cataloging public T cell receptors could identify signatures of past pathogen exposure. The T cell repertoires of some 700 subjects were profiled by immunosequencing and related to cytomegalovirus serostatus. A separate validation cohort of about 110 different subjects was used in addition to the approximately 640-subject first cohort. To predict cytomegalovirus infection status, the study brought together high-throughput TCR immunosequencing, statistical association of individual TCRs with disease status, and machine learning. A later analysis re-examined previously published TCR beta repertoires from hundreds of donors and added high-resolution HLA genotyping to investigate patterns of TCR occurrence. Rather than using new phenotypic data, the later analysis identified candidate immune exposures from TCR beta sequences and from how often those sequences occurred across donors. An earlier analysis of approximately 580 of the donors used high-throughput TCR beta sequencing to judge whether each TCR beta V gene segment behaved as functional or pseudogenic. Donor age, sex, ethnicity and CMV serostatus were collected together with the repertoire data. Genome-wide SNP genotypes for about 60% of the 666 donors were used in a later genetic analysis, which treated that subset as a discovery cohort. Every discovery cohort repertoire had been produced on one sequencing platform. HLA typing included class I and class II loci at four-digit resolution. The number of typed donors differed by locus: about 629-630 for A, B, C, DRB1 and DQB1; 500 to 550 for DQA1; 606 for DPA1; and 450 to 480 for DPB1. About five DR-DQ haplotypes were treated as single units for association and clustering because of strong linkage in the cohort. Across roughly 420 genotyped donors of the cohort, an average of approximately 200,000 unique TCR beta nucleotide sequences per donor were sequenced, and approximately 17% of those sequences were non-productive.

The cohort consisted of 650 to 850 healthy bone marrow donors. At the time of sampling, every cohort member was nominally healthy, though immune exposures that went unrecorded were likely present. The donor was CMV seronegative and was included in the group of several hundred seronegative cohort members. A peripheral blood sample was collected from each donor, and TCR beta sequencing was performed on peripheral blood mononuclear cells. Genomic DNA extraction from the blood cell samples was performed with the Qiagen DNeasy Blood Extraction Kit. This clone has just one count. What antigen it recognizes has not been identified. One base away there is no much larger clone; base qualities are not given. Libraries came from the immunoSEQ multiplex PCR assay. For the multiplex PCR, a mixture combining 60 forward primers for TCR Vbeta segments and 13 reverse primers for TCR Jbeta segments was used. A multiplex PCR assay on genomic DNA amplified the CDR3 region of rearranged TCR beta genes. The amplified TCR beta libraries were sequenced on the Illumina HiSeq System as 87-base-pair reads. The authors' analysis ran thus. A later analysis tallied tens of millions of unique TCR beta chains across the 666 repertoires, and approximately 12 million of those chains were shared by two or more donors. Raw reads were error-corrected and collapsed into unique sequences by a nearest-neighbor algorithm in which closely related sequences were merged to remove PCR and sequencing errors. Alignment of CDR3 sequences to IMGT reference sequences was used to assign V, D and J gene segments. For a sequence to be retained, a match of at least six nucleotides to both a V gene segment and a J gene segment was required. A rearrangement counted as productive if the CDR3 had no stop codons and remained in frame with V and J, and every other rearrangement counted as non-productive. CDR3 was defined by IMGT convention, running from the second conserved V-encoded cysteine to the conserved J-encoded phenylalanine. The earlier analysis of about 640 of the donors excluded any sequence lacking an unambiguous match to a single V gene segment. In an earlier analysis of 500 to 750 of the donors, V segments were called functional above 56.7% productive rearrangements and were called segregating when the between-donor standard deviation exceeded 5%. A statistical classification framework was built to diagnose cytomegalovirus status from the catalog of TCR beta chain sequences. In a later analysis, TCR nucleotide sequences were compared against IMGT/GENE-DB human TR gene sequences so that V and J genes could be assigned. A later analysis assigned CDR3 sequences and most-parsimonious VDJ recombination scenarios with the TCRdist pipeline. In a later analysis, each TCR beta chain was defined by its CDR3 amino acid sequence together with its V-gene family, and reads without a unique V-gene family were excluded. In a later analysis, approximately 640 highly shared, low-generation-probability nucleotide sequences were removed to address suspected cross-contamination and a sequencing artifact. In a later analysis, a clonal expansion index for each public chain was calculated from normalized within-repertoire ranks of inferred template counts. In a later analysis, generation probabilities were computed with a VDJ recombination model fitted to out-of-frame rearrangements, and the resulting probabilities were checked against IGoR. In a later analysis, hypergeometric tests were used to score TCR-TCR, TCR-HLA and TCR-CMV co-occurrence, with a repertoire-size bias correction applied to TCR pairs. False discovery rates were estimated in a later analysis by permuting HLA or CMV assignments 20 times. In a later analysis, co-occurring TCRs were grouped using DBSCAN, and TCRdist sequence similarity was added for clustering within HLA-allele-positive subsets. Repertoires with fewer than 30,000 or more than 120,000 public chains were left out of co-occurrence clustering, as were five repertoires with anomalous nucleotide sharing. TCRdb re-hosts the immuneACCESS table, in-frame sequences only. Its copies lack some clones; in the studies checked, an unresolved V gene accounts for under half of them, and the cause for the rest is not known. That table furnishes V, J and clone size, whereas the DNA furnished D and trimming. The sample yields about 110,000 clones; approximately 80% were counted once. Clones ranked in the top ten supply roughly 2.6% of the sample.

Results and caveats for the whole study, not just this receptor: According to a later analysis, TCR association rates differed among HLA loci, with DRB1 alleles showing the most associated TCRs and HLA-C alleles showing the fewest. In a later genetic analysis, a missense DCLRE1C variant was associated with V-gene and J-gene trimming of TCR beta chains, and the association was replicated in an independent cohort. A later genetic analysis reported fewer N-insertions in productive TCRs among donors in an Asian-associated ancestry cluster than the roughly 700-donor mean. Correlated functional status among segregating V segments might be attributable to linkage disequilibrium, but an unknown experimental factor could not be ruled out. Some IMGT-functional V segments, including TRBV6-2 and TRBV6-3, could not be told apart with the 87-base-pair reads, so those segments were excluded. Because counts were too low, 15 to 20 rarely observed V segments, including chromosome 9 orphons, were left out of the earlier analysis of some 640 of the donors. The cohort was sequenced for TCR beta chains only, and without alpha or paired-chain data the features that could be detected were limited. Because HLA typing was unavailable for some donors at each locus, only the typed subset was used in association tests. A later analysis associated about 17,000 TCR beta sequences with specific HLA alleles at a false discovery rate of 0.05. For the cohort, immune exposure information was limited to CMV serostatus. A few of the identified cytomegalovirus-associated TCR beta chains were confirmed in vitro to be specific for cytomegalovirus antigens. A further reported finding was that TCR beta sequences accurately predicted the HLA-A and HLA-B alleles for most subjects in the first cohort. When HLA alleles, especially DR and DQ, strongly co-occurred, TCR associations were difficult to assign to individual alleles. In an earlier analysis of fewer than 750 of the donors, most TCR beta V segments were observed in productive rearrangements about 90% or about 30% of the time, broadly matching IMGT annotations. The presence/absence analyses assumed that sequencing depth was roughly uniform across donors, and that assumption may not be true. In a later analysis, most CMV-associated TCR beta chains were found to appear HLA-restricted, with HLA associations seemingly driven largely by CMV exposure. Several of the top co-occurrence clusters appeared to be linked to parvovirus B19, influenza, CMV and Epstein-Barr virus, according to a later analysis. The authors suggested that the approach could potentially be generalized to other disease states and immunological phenotypes. Most TCR sequences were seen in very few donors, while some public TCRs were found in many individuals. The sequencing pipeline was judged likely to have produced a cluster of highly shared sequence variants as a technical artifact. In both the original and validation cohorts, the classifier was reported to diagnose cytomegalovirus status with high specificity and sensitivity. A later analysis found that HLA-associated TCR beta chains were more clonally expanded and had lower generation probabilities than equally common non-associated chains. A total of about 150 TCR beta chains were listed by the study as associated with cytomegalovirus.

Including cysteine and phenylalanine, the CDR3 has 13 amino acids. Kept here is only the CDR3 DNA, which spans 39 bases and is read in frame from base 1. Per the germline V gene, SGHTA is the CDR1 and FQGNSA is the CDR2. V is clipped by 5 bases and J by 3 bases, and the sequence between their germline boundaries is 10 bases long. The chain couples TRBV7-2 to TRBJ1-2; the D gene is not confidently resolved. This clonotype originated in a young woman in good health and CMV-seronegative. The specimen sequenced was PBMCs. The CDR3 sequence is CASSPLVDYGYTF. The DNA reads as follows: TGTGCCAGCAGCCCACTGGTGGACTATGGCTACACCTTC.